The subject of this entry is one TCR beta chain. The antigen is unknown. TCRdb redid the calling of the reads with MiXCR, one entry per CDR3 protein. The data contain 300,000 to 400,000 distinct CDR3 sequences, 25% to 30% of them singletons. These data come from a study of T cell repertoires in cytomegalovirus infection. As for the study in general: Researchers turned to recently identified HLA-C-restricted CMV epitopes as well as well-studied HLA-B-restricted ones. It was the public TCR beta signatures that indicated both CMV infection and matching HLA type. Study-level results: The response measured ex vivo was dominated by TCR beta clonotypes (HLA-C-restricted and CMV-specific). Cumulated frequencies of public TCR beta families served to identify carriers of CMV plus the relevant HLA.

The germline V gene has CDR1 SGHAT and CDR2 FQNNGV. The CDR3 length is 13 residues. V lost 0 bases to trimming and J lost 4 bases, with 6 bases between them. This TCR was sampled from a human donor in good health (CMV status not recorded). Some clones in this sample may be carry-over from other donors' samples. This chain uses TRBV11-2 with TRBJ1-1; D gene uncertain. The specimen was cultured PBMCs, collected from culture after CMV antigen stimulation. CDR3: CASSLDGITEAFF. CDR3 DNA: TGTGCCAGCAGCTTAGATGGGATCACTGAAGCTTTCTTT.